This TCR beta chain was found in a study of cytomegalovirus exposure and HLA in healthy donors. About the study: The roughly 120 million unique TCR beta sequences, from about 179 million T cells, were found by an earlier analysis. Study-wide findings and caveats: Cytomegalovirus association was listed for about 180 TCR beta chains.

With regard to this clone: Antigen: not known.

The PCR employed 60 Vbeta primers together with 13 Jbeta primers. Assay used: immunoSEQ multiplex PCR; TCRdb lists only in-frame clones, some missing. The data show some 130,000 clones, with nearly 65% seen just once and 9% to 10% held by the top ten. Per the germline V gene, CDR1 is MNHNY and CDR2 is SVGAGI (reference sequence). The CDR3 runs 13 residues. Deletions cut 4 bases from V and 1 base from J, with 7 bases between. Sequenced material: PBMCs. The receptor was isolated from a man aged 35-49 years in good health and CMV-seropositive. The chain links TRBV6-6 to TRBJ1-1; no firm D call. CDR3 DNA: TGTGCCAGCAGTTTCGCAGAGAACACTGAAGCTTTCTTT. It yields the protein CASSFAENTEAFF.